The T cell receptor beta chain under discussion was sequenced for a study of cytomegalovirus exposure and HLA in healthy donors. The study ran its PCR with 60 Vbeta and 13 Jbeta primers. Using immunoSEQ multiplex PCR, the repertoire was profiled, and TCRdb retains in-frame clones only, with some absent. Its clone listing holds 35,000 to 50,000 clones. Sequencing was performed on PBMCs. This clonotype was sampled from a male donor in good health and CMV-seronegative.

Written as DNA, the CDR3 is TGTGCCAGCAGCTTAGAACAGAACACTGAAGCTTTCTTT. The encoded protein is CASSLEQNTEAFF. This chain uses TRBV7-3 with TRBJ1-1, with D hard to call. The CDR3 runs 13 residues. Trimming cost V 2 bases and J 1 base, with 5 bases left between them. Germline CDR1 and CDR2: SGHTA and FQGTGA. Filled out from reference TRBV7-3 and TRBJ1-1, the complete variable domain reads GAGVSQTPSNKVTEKGKYVELRCDPISGHTALYWYRQSLGQGPEFLIYFQGTGAADDSGLPNDRFFAVRPEGSVSTLKIQRTERGDSAVYLCASSLEQNTEAFFGQGTRLTVV.